This T cell receptor beta chain was captured in a study of human T cells and chemical hapten exposure (dated by TCRdb to the early 2020s). General notes on the study: For sensitization, 2% DPC in acetone was applied to a 2 cm by 2 cm area of upper inner arm skin. Patients additionally received weekly therapeutic DPC doses to the scalp throughout the approximately 25-week study period. Patch tests used Finn chambers with 0.01% DPC on the upper back, scored after 6 days by International Contact Dermatitis Research Group standards. Most of the patients in the cohort were female, and the cohort covered alopecia areata with under or over 50% scalp involvement, alopecia totalis and alopecia universalis. Libraries were combined into a pool for sequencing, and differences in TCR yield between samples came mainly from small differences in library volumes within the pool. The study tracked peripheral blood TCR repertoire changes in vivo during primary and secondary sensitization to the hapten diphenylcyclopropenone (DPC) in alopecia patients. Blood samples were taken from patients before sensitization (week 0) and at 2, 6 and about 24 weeks after DPC sensitization. Blood for TCR sequencing was provided by twenty-nine alopecia patients at one to four time points (pre-sensitization, 2, 6 and 24 weeks).

Library preparation used RACE. Instrument used: NextSeq 500. During library preparation, unique molecular identifiers were attached to individual cDNA molecules so that TCRs could be counted in a quantitative, reproducible way. For every blood RNA sample, sequencing covered both the TCR alpha and TCR beta chains. Concerning the study's data processing: A median of approximately 100,000 TCRs per sample was observed, with a range of roughly 20,000 to 750,000. The Decombinator software suite was used to annotate the V, J and CDR3 of the TCR reads. Every sample was subsampled to the same number of TCRs (28,000) for the PS versus PT1 abundance plots. TCRs were defined as expanded if absent before sensitization and observed at least eight times at the 2-week time point. TCRdb trimmed the raw reads at Q25, called clones with MiXCR and kept productive beta chains. Identical CDR3 protein sequences are pooled into one entry, listed with their most common genes and DNA. The V and J calls follow TCRdb's processing rather than the paper's. The sample has some 94,000 distinct CDR3 sequences on record, over 10% of them singletons. 2% to 2.5% of the sample belongs to the ten largest clones.

The germline ends are 18 bases apart after V is trimmed by 0 bases and J by 3 bases. There are 18 amino acids in the CDR3, from cysteine to phenylalanine inclusive. The CDR3 DNA has 54 bases and is translated from base 1. The CDR1 and CDR2 encoded by the germline V gene are MNHEY and SVGEGT. This clonotype was seen only a few times. Its target antigen remains unknown. Base qualities are not at hand, and no much larger clone is one base apart. The meaning of the sample's time point label: patch test 1, 2 weeks after DPC sensitization. This sample's treatment or condition label indicates: therapeutic diphenylcyclopropenone sensitization with weekly scalp DPC. Blood at each patch-test visit was drawn before the patch test was applied. Patients were considered eligible if aged 18 to 70, diagnosed with alopecia and deemed suitable for DPC therapy, and patients were excluded if pregnant. Total RNA was extracted from unfractionated whole blood collected in Tempus Blood RNA tubes.

Overall study outcomes, separate from this receptor: No change with DPC sensitization was found in the number of TCRs above 1 in 1000 frequency, and no evidence of global repertoire structure alterations was found. After repeated subsampling, changes were observed in the strength of the expansion versus patch-test correlation and in the threshold at which the correlation became significant. Compared with pre-sensitization or healthy control sets, expanded TCRs formed significantly more large CDR3 similarity clusters, which is consistent with antigen-driven responses. Because all patients had alopecia, a presumed autoimmune disease, the immune response of the patients might differ from that of healthy individuals. A positive correlation was found between the number of PT1 expanded TCRs and patch test score, with significance reached at thresholds 8, 16 and 32 but not 4.

This TCR was recovered from a woman aged 40 to 50 with alopecia areata. Some clones in this sample may be carry-over from other donors' samples. Recombination joined TRBV6-2 or TRBV6-3 with TRBJ1-5; no D gene is confidently identified. The sample here was whole blood, taken in connection with sensitization to the hapten diphenylcyclopropenone (DPC). The DNA reads as follows: TGTGCCAGCAGTTACTCGAAATTCGGGGTTTCCCCCAATCAGCCCCAGCATTTT. This encodes CASSYSKFGVSPNQPQHF.